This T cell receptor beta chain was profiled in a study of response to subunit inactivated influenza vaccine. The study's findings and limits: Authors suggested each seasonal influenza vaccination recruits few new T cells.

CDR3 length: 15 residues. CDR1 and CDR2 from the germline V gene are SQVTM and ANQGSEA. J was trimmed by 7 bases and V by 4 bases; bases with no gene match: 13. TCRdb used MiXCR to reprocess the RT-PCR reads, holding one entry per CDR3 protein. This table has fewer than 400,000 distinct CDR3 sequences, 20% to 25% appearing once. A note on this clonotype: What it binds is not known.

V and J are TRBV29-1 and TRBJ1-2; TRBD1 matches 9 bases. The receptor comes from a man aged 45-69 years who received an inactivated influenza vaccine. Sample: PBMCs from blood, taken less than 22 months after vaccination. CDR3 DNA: TGCAGCGTTGGTGAGACAGGGGGTAAAAAGAGTGGCTACACCTTC. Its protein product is CSVGETGGKKSGYTF.